The present T cell receptor (beta chain) was sequenced within a study of blood T cell repertoires in COVID-19 (dated by TCRdb to about 2020). As for the study more broadly: Collaborator samples came from the United States, Italy and Spain and covered acute and convalescent phases of COVID-19. HLA class I and class II types, where available, came from metadata supplied by the sample provider rather than from assay-based typing. Sample metadata almost always included a de-identified subject ID, COVID-19 status, age in years and sex. Subjects who had been exposed to COVID-19, were actively infected with it, or had recovered from it provided the deeply sampled blood TCRbeta repertoires that made up the dataset. The prospective study material was composed of cDNA or gDNA derived from T cells, B-cell-depleted T cells, or PBMCs. Samples came from the ongoing ImmuneRACE study (first 160 participants) plus 1,254 subjects from 6 global collaborators. The repertoires were released in a freely available public database meant as a resource for research on the immune response to SARS-CoV-2. General study outcomes and caveats: The amount of clinical and demographic metadata varied by source and participant and was provided uncurated.

Trimming leaves V shorter by 4 bases and J shorter by 4 bases, with the junction holding 7 bases beyond the gene matches. The CDR3 starts with the cysteine, ends with the phenylalanine, and has 15 residues. The entry retains the CDR3 DNA only, 45 bases that are in frame from base 1. Per the germline V gene, SGHDT is the CDR1 and YYEEEE is the CDR2. Each collaborating institution followed its own protocols to collect whole blood in K2EDTA tubes. For TCRbeta analysis, collaborator samples were shipped as frozen whole blood, as isolated PBMCs, or as DNA extracted from either sample type. This clone was observed once. Its antigen has not been determined. Base qualities are not recorded, but no much larger clone differs from it by a single base. The immunoSEQ Assay, a bias-controlled multiplex PCR, was used to amplify TCRbeta CDR3 regions from genomic DNA. As for the authors' bioinformatics: The number of nucleated cells in each sample was estimated from the amplification of reference gene primers within the assay. To quantify the absolute abundance of each unique TCRbeta CDR3 rearrangement, sequence reads were collapsed and filtered. Productive Simpson clonality was computed per sample as the square root of Simpson's diversity index over productive rearrangements. As stored in TCRdb, this immuneACCESS dataset retains in-frame rearrangements with V and J assigned. A fraction of the clones does not appear; measured against another copy, unresolved V genes explain less than half of the discrepancy, and the remainder lacks a known reason. From that table come the V and J calls and clone size; the DNA was used to work out D and trimming. Within this sample are 100,000 to 150,000 clones, with roughly 90% of them counted one time only. Together, the top ten hold around 4.7% of the sample.

In this chain, TRBV5-6 is recombined with TRBJ1-2; TRBD1 aligns with 10 central bases. The sample was peripheral blood. The clonotype was recovered from a man aged 40-55 years with acute or convalescent COVID-19. The CDR3: CASSERQGAGYGYTF. The DNA sequence is as follows: TGTGCCAGCAGCGAGAGACAGGGGGCAGGCTATGGCTACACCTTC.